These 21 T cell receptor beta chains came from one sample sequenced in a study of PD-L1 blockade in urothelial cancer. Time point of the sample: pretreatment peripheral blood. The assay was immunoSEQ multiplex PCR, and TCRdb's table has in-frame clones only and misses some. The sample has fewer than 60,000 clones, roughly 80% seen once. Material: PBMCs, obtained around atezolizumab (anti-PD-L1) treatment. These receptors were taken from a man aged 45-65 years with urothelial cancer.

V is TRBV18 and J is TRBJ2-5; 14 bases are shared with TRBD2. Trimming cost V 1 base and J 0 bases; bases outside gene matches: 4. This CDR3 contains 18 residues. The germline V gene has CDR1 KGHSH and CDR2 LQKENI. The CDR3 coding sequence is TGTGCCAGCTCACCACGGACTAGCGGGGGGCAGTACCAAGAGACCCAGTACTTC. It yields the protein CASSPRTSGGQYQETQYF. Based on the CDR3 plus reference TRBV18 and TRBJ2-5, the full variable domain is NAGVMQNPRHLVRRRGQEARLRCSPMKGHSHVYWYRQLPEEGLKFMVYLQKENIIDESGMPKERFSAEFPKEGPSILRIQQVVRGDSAAYFCASSPRTSGGQYQETQYFGPGTRLLVL.

CDR3 region: CASSDGAEQFF. The CDR3 nucleotides read TGTGCCAGCAGTGATGGGGCGGAGCAGTTCTTC. The rearrangement joins TRBV25-1 to TRBJ2-1; perhaps TRBD1 as D (5 bases). Trimming removed 3 bases at V and 10 bases at J, with 7 bases between. Germline V gives CDR1 MGHDK, CDR2 SYGVNS. The CDR3 runs to 11 residues. Based on the CDR3 plus reference TRBV25-1 and TRBJ2-1, the full variable domain is EADIYQTPRYLVIGTGKKITLECSQTMGHDKMYWYQQDPGMELHLIHYSYGVNSTEKGDLSSESTVSRIRTEHFPLTLESARPSHTSQYLCASSDGAEQFFGPGTRLTVL.

The chain employs TRBV15 and TRBJ2-1; maybe TRBD2 (5 bases). Germline CDR1 reads LNHNV; CDR2 reads YYDKDF (reference sequence). With 0 bases removed from V and 6 bases from J, the gap between germline ends came to 12 bases. The CDR3 covers 15 residues. The CDR3 coding sequence is TGTGCCACCAGCAGAGATCGAGGGAATTCCAATGAGCAGTTCTTC. Protein product: CATSRDRGNSNEQFF.

V and J are TRBV12-5 and TRBJ2-5; a possible D gene is TRBD1 (6 bases). The length of the CDR3 is 14 residues. The V gene lost 6 bases and the J gene lost 5 bases, with 16 bases spanning the gap. Germline loops: CDR1 LGHNT, CDR2 FRNRAP. In nucleotides, the CDR3 is TGTGCTAGTGGAAACCTACAGGGTTGGGAGACCCAGTACTTC. Translated: CASGNLQGWETQYF.

J is TRBJ1-3 and V is TRBV7-2; 9 positions agree with TRBD1. The ends lost 5 bases at V and 0 bases at J; junction bases unmatched: 8. CDR1 is SGHTA, CDR2 FQGNSA, per germline. This CDR3 spans 17 amino acids. CDR3 amino acids: CASSTDRGVGSGNTIYF. CDR3 DNA: TGTGCCAGCAGCACGGACAGGGGAGTCGGCTCTGGAAACACCATATATTTT.

The rearrangement joins TRBV5-1 to TRBJ2-3, with D unclear. CDR1 and CDR2 (germline): SGHRS, YFSETQ. CDR3 length: 15 residues. Deletions cut 0 bases from V and 0 bases from J, with 8 bases between. In DNA, the CDR3 is TGCGCCAGCAGCTTGGTAGGCGGTAGCACAGATACGCAGTATTTT. It codes for CASSLVGGSTDTQYF.

The chain employs TRBV5-1 and TRBJ1-2, with TRBD1 matching 7 bases. Germline V gene data show CDR1 as SGHRS and CDR2 as YFSETQ. This CDR3 region has 14 residues. Trimming cost V 4 bases and J 2 bases; bases outside gene matches: 5. This CDR3 is CASSEIQGNYGYTF. The CDR3 DNA sequence: TGCGCCAGCAGCGAAATACAGGGGAACTATGGCTACACCTTC.

CDR3 in DNA: TGTGCCAGCAGAGAGGAGGGGGAGACCCAGTACTTC. This encodes CASREEGETQYF. The J gene is TRBJ2-5, the V gene TRBV7-9, with a weak D call TRBD2 (6 bases). Germline V lookup: CDR1 SEHNR, CDR2 FQNEAQ (reference sequence). V was cut by 6 bases and J by 5 bases, with 10 bases left in between. The CDR3 has 12 residues.

The genes are TRBV6-1 and TRBJ2-5, with TRBD2 matching 11 bases. V shed 4 bases, J shed 7 bases, and the junction held 20 bases outside the gene matches. This CDR3 has 19 amino acids. The germline V gene encodes CDR1 MNHNS and CDR2 SASEGT. CDR3 sequence reads: CASSGLAGGQNGIVGTQYF. The CDR3 DNA is TGTGCCAGCAGTGGCTTAGCGGGGGGGCAGAACGGAATCGTAGGGACCCAGTACTTC.

The gene calls are TRBV4-1 and TRBJ2-1, with TRBD2 identical over 12 bases. Trimming at V came to 3 bases and at J to 8 bases, leaving 5 bases not matched to a gene. This CDR3 has 15 residues. From germline, CDR1 is MGHRA and CDR2 YSYEKL. The CDR3 spells CASSQASGGVDEQFF. As DNA, the CDR3 is TGCGCCAGCAGCCAGGCTAGCGGGGGGGTAGATGAGCAGTTCTTC.

CDR3 amino acids: CASRNSGGLNTEAFF. CDR3 bases: TGTGCCAGCAGAAACTCAGGGGGTCTGAACACTGAAGCTTTCTTT. The rearrangement links TRBV2 to TRBJ1-1, with TRBD1 matching 7 bases. Germline V CDR1 and CDR2: SNHLY, FYNNEI. J was trimmed by 0 bases and V by 6 bases; bases with no gene match: 7. This CDR3 is built from 15 residues.

This clone was counted only a few times. V gene TRBV7-2 combines with J gene TRBJ2-7; D possibly corresponds to TRBD2 (5 bases). CDR3 size: 13 residues. Germline V gives CDR1 SGHTA, CDR2 FQGNSA. Trimming removed 2 bases at V and 7 bases at J, with 12 bases between. The DNA for the CDR3 is TGTGCCAGCAGCTTAACCCTACGCGGGGAGCAGTACTTC. It specifies CASSLTLRGEQYF.

This chain connects TRBV4-1 to TRBJ2-7, with TRBD2 as a possible D gene (7 bases). This CDR3 region has 14 residues. Germline values: CDR1 MGHRA, CDR2 YSYEKL. Trimming cost V 4 bases and J 7 bases, with 17 bases left between them. The CDR3 region is CASSRTGGPGEQYF. The CDR3 DNA follows: TGCGCCAGCAGCCGCACGGGGGGCCCGGGGGAGCAGTACTTC.

The chain employs TRBV7-3 and TRBJ2-1; perhaps TRBD2 as D (7 bases). The V end was cut by 6 bases, the J end by 5 bases, with 23 bases between. This CDR3 spans 17 amino acids. Germline V gene lookup returns CDR1 SGHTA and CDR2 FQGTGA. The DNA of the CDR3 is TGTGCCAGCAGGCCGATCCTCCCCGGGGGGCCCCACAATGAGCAGTTCTTC. Protein: CASRPILPGGPHNEQFF.

V is TRBV5-1 and J is TRBJ2-2; TRBD1 might be the D (5 bases). Deletions cut 5 bases from V and 4 bases from J, with 18 bases between. The CDR3 runs 16 residues. The germline V gene has CDR1 SGHRS and CDR2 YFSETQ. CDR3 loop: CASSPKGIGSTGELFF. CDR3 nucleotide sequence: TGCGCCAGCAGTCCAAAGGGGATAGGTTCCACCGGGGAGCTGTTTTTT.

The chain recombines TRBV27 with TRBJ2-7; 11 positions agree with TRBD2. V gave up 6 bases and J gave up 5 bases; unmatched junction bases: 6. Per the germline V gene, CDR1 is MNHEY and CDR2 is SMNVEV (reference sequence). The CDR3 sequence is 14 residues long. The DNA of the CDR3 is TGTGCCAGCAGGCTAGCGGGAGGCCTAAACGAGCAGTACTTC. Amino acid sequence: CASRLAGGLNEQYF.

Only a few counts were recorded for this clone. The chain couples TRBV5-1 to TRBJ1-2, with 7 nucleotides matching TRBD1. V lost 5 bases and J lost 0; bases outside the gene matches: 7. Per the germline V gene, CDR1 is SGHRS and CDR2 is YFSETQ. The length of the CDR3 is 15 residues. The CDR3 nucleotides are TGCGCCAGCAGACTCAGGGGGGACACTAACTATGGCTACACCTTC. Translating gives CASRLRGDTNYGYTF.

The DNA of the CDR3 is TGTGCCAGCAGTGAAGAAGTAAGTGGGAGGGCCGGTGAGCAGTTCTTC. Protein: CASSEEVSGRAGEQFF. V is TRBV25-1 and J is TRBJ2-1; the match to TRBD2 covers 7 bases. Germline CDR1 reads MGHDK; CDR2 reads SYGVNS. This CDR3 has 16 residues. With 2 bases clipped from V and 9 bases from J, the junction kept 13 bases outside the gene matches.

The chain couples TRBV4-1 to TRBJ1-3, with TRBD1 matching 12 bases. V lost 3 bases, J lost 4 bases, and 1 base stayed unmatched. Germline CDR1 reads MGHRA; CDR2 reads YSYEKL. The CDR3 contains 15 residues. CDR3 DNA: TGCGCCAGCAGCCAGGGACAGGGGGCAGGAAACACCATATATTTT. This encodes CASSQGQGAGNTIYF.

This chain joins TRBV28 and TRBJ1-1; 8 bases line up with TRBD1. The germline gives CDR1 MDHEN, CDR2 SYDVKM. The CDR3 has 15 residues. V lost 4 bases, J lost 1 base, and 5 bases stayed unmatched. The CDR3, as DNA: TGTGCCAGCAGTTCTCCGGGACAGGCGAACACTGAAGCTTTCTTT. Translating gives CASSSPGQANTEAFF. Filled out from reference TRBV28 and TRBJ1-1, the complete variable domain reads DVKVTQSSRYLVKRTGEKVFLECVQDMDHENMFWYRQDPGLGLRLIYFSYDVKMKEKGDIPEGYSVSREKKERFSLILESASTNQTSMYLCASSSPGQANTEAFFGQGTRLTVV.

V and J are TRBV5-4 and TRBJ1-1; D unresolved. The CDR3 spans 14 residues. Germline assignment: CDR1 SGHNT and CDR2 YYREEE (reference sequence). V was trimmed by 0 bases and J by 9 bases, leaving 15 bases between them. This CDR3 reads CASSLGKGGVKAFF. The CDR3 DNA sequence: TGTGCCAGCAGCTTGGGGAAAGGCGGCGTCAAAGCTTTCTTT.